This TCR beta chain was documented in a study of blood T cell repertoires in COVID-19. Using immunoSEQ multiplex PCR, the repertoire was profiled, and TCRdb retains in-frame clones only, with some absent. The sample shows approximately 170,000 clones, about nine tenths of them seen only once. Germline V gives CDR1 LGHNA, CDR2 YSLEER. This CDR3 has 16 residues. V lost 2 bases, J lost 5 bases, and 9 bases stayed unmatched. The TCR sequence derives from a woman under 30 who had recovered from COVID-19. Sequenced sample: PBMCs or T cells enriched from blood (not recorded which). The V and J genes are TRBV4-3 and TRBJ2-7, with 10 bases identical to TRBD2. The CDR3 DNA follows: TGCGCCAGCAGCCAATTTGGGCTAGCGGGAGTAAACGAGCAGTACTTC. It is translated as CASSQFGLAGVNEQYF.